A selection of T cell receptor beta chains follows, all from one sample in a study of post-analysis software for immune sequencing data. TCRdb reprocessed the PCR reads via MiXCR and lists one record per CDR3 protein. The sample lists about 770,000 distinct CDR3 sequences; about 43% were seen once. Specimen: blood. These receptor sequences come from a girl aged 5-17 years with multiple sclerosis. CDR3s include the opening cysteine and the closing phenylalanine or tryptophan. A D gene is named only where the DNA matches it firmly. Where a row states a size, it is once, few, many or the class of an expanded clone; other rows omit it.

>TRBJ2-5|TRBD2|few|TRBV3-1
CASSQEGLADQETQYF
TGTGCCAGCAGCCAAGAAGGACTAGCCGATCAAGAGACCCAGTACTTC
>TRBJ2-1|NA|NA|TRBV14
CASSQDGAGLPGNEQFF
TGTGCCAGCAGCCAAGATGGTGCGGGGTTGCCCGGGAATGAGCAGTTCTTC
>TRBJ1-4|NA|NA|TRBV12-3/TRBV12-4
CASSLEGGTNEKLFF
TGTGCCAGCAGTTTGGAGGGGGGAACTAATGAAAAACTGTTTTTT
>TRBJ1-1|NA|NA|TRBV12-3/TRBV12-4
CASSPSGGEAFF
TGTGCCAGCAGCCCATCGGGCGGGGAAGCTTTCTTT
>TRBJ2-5|NA|NA|TRBV29-1
CSVEVARVYQETQYF
TGCAGCGTTGAAGTCGCCAGGGTGTACCAAGAGACCCAGTACTTC
>TRBJ2-7|NA|NA|TRBV15
CATSEPRGTYEQYF
TGTGCCACCAGCGAACCGCGCGGAACCTACGAGCAGTACTTC
>TRBJ2-2|NA|few|TRBV12-3/TRBV12-4
CASRGSRYPRAANTGELFF
TGTGCCAGCAGAGGATCCAGATACCCCAGGGCGGCGAACACCGGGGAGCTGTTTTTT
>TRBJ2-2|NA|NA|TRBV24-1
CATSDPTSSPNTGELFF
TGTGCCACCAGTGACCCCACATCAAGTCCGAACACCGGGGAGCTGTTTTTT
>TRBJ2-3|NA|few|TRBV6-4
CASSDQPGGSGTDTQYF
TGTGCCAGCAGTGACCAGCCGGGCGGTTCCGGCACAGATACGCAGTATTTT
>TRBJ1-2|NA|NA|TRBV27
CASSFRGSGGYTF
TGTGCCAGCAGTTTCCGGGGGTCTGGAGGCTACACCTTC
>TRBJ2-7|NA|NA|TRBV29-1
CSVSRGTYEQYF
TGCAGCGTGTCCAGGGGTACCTACGAGCAGTACTTC
>TRBJ2-1|TRBD2|NA|TRBV20-1
CSTRVSGSLHEQFF
TGCAGTACTAGAGTTAGCGGGAGCCTCCATGAGCAGTTCTTC
>TRBJ1-2|NA|few|TRBV4-1
CASSQDGWVRSEGYTF
TGCGCCAGCAGCCAAGATGGATGGGTGAGGTCTGAAGGCTACACCTTC
>TRBJ2-7|TRBD2|NA|TRBV3-1
CASSQETFRLAGVPLSYEQYF
TGTGCCAGCAGCCAAGAGACCTTTCGACTAGCAGGTGTACCACTCTCCTACGAGCAGTACTTC
>TRBJ2-5|NA|NA|TRBV12-3/TRBV12-4
CASSPRWQETQYF
TGTGCCAGCAGCCCTAGGTGGCAAGAGACCCAGTACTTC
>TRBJ1-2|TRBD1|NA|TRBV20-1
CSARDQGGLDGYTF
TGCAGTGCTAGAGATCAGGGGGGCTTGGATGGCTACACCTTC
>TRBJ1-2|NA|NA|TRBV12-3/TRBV12-4
CASSFNIHYGYTF
TGTGCCAGCAGTTTTAACATCCACTATGGCTACACCTTC
>TRBJ2-7|NA|NA|TRBV7-6
CASSLALATEQYF
TGTGCCAGCAGCTTAGCACTAGCTACTGAGCAGTACTTC
>TRBJ2-5|TRBD2|NA|TRBV20-1
CSARDPTSGGVAQYF
TGCAGTGCTAGAGATCCCACTAGCGGCGGGGTGGCCCAGTACTTC
>TRBJ2-1|TRBD1|few|TRBV6-2/TRBV6-3
CASSRGTGGRDEQFF
TGTGCCAGCTCAAGGGGGACAGGGGGCCGTGATGAGCAGTTCTTC
>TRBJ2-3|NA|NA|TRBV12-3/TRBV12-4
CASSPHVGRADTQYF
TGTGCCAGCAGTCCTCACGTGGGCCGGGCAGATACGCAGTATTTT
>TRBJ2-5|NA|NA|TRBV7-9
CASLKTPGVGEQYF
TGTGCCAGCCTTAAAACCCCGGGGGTCGGTGAGCAGTACTTC
>TRBJ2-3|NA|few|TRBV7-2
CASNFTDTQYF
TGTGCCAGCAACTTCACAGATACGCAGTATTTT
>TRBJ2-3|TRBD2|NA|TRBV10-3
CAISGLAGATDTQYF
TGTGCCATCAGTGGCCTAGCGGGAGCCACAGATACGCAGTATTTT
>TRBJ2-7|NA|NA|TRBV20-1
CSATPGEGNTYEQYF
TGCAGTGCCACTCCCGGCGAAGGGAACACCTACGAGCAGTACTTC
>TRBJ1-2|NA|NA|TRBV6-5
CASSYVPGEVYGYTF
TGTGCCAGCAGTTACGTTCCAGGGGAAGTTTATGGCTACACCTTC
>TRBJ1-4|NA|NA|TRBV27
CASRRMGSSTNEKLFF
TGTGCCAGCAGGAGAATGGGGAGTTCAACTAATGAAAAACTGTTTTTT
>TRBJ1-2|TRBD1|NA|TRBV20-1
CSAVRDRDLDYGYTF
TGCAGTGCTGTCCGGGACAGGGATCTGGACTATGGCTACACCTTC
>TRBJ1-5|NA|NA|TRBV20-1
CSASLSNQPQHF
TGCAGTGCTAGTCTTAGCAATCAGCCCCAGCATTTT
>TRBJ2-7|NA|once|TRBV28
CGSSPPSRREQYF
TGTGGCAGCAGTCCACCCTCTAGAAGGGAGCAGTACTTC
>TRBJ1-2|NA|few|TRBV29-1
CSVVGAGGDYGYTF
TGCAGCGTTGTGGGGGCAGGAGGGGACTATGGCTACACCTTC
>TRBJ2-1|TRBD2|NA|TRBV18
CASSPLLAAVYNEQFF
TGTGCCAGCTCGCCCTTGCTAGCGGCAGTTTACAATGAGCAGTTCTTC
>TRBJ2-1|TRBD2|few|TRBV20-1
CSARLAGVRYNEQFF
TGCAGTGCTAGATTAGCGGGAGTGCGGTACAATGAGCAGTTCTTC
>TRBJ2-4|TRBD2|few|TRBV11-2
CASSTGLAVKNIQYF
TGTGCCAGCAGCACCGGACTAGCGGTAAAAAACATTCAGTACTTC
>TRBJ2-1|TRBD2|NA|TRBV4-1
CASSPHGAGGVNEQFF
TGCGCCAGCAGCCCCCACGGTGCGGGAGGGGTAAATGAGCAGTTCTTC
>TRBJ2-7|TRBD1|NA|TRBV7-2
CASSSLGGMGEQYF
TGTGCCAGCAGCTCATTAGGGGGCATGGGCGAGCAGTACTTC
>TRBJ2-7|TRBD1|few|TRBV20-1
CSARTGSYEQYF
TGCAGTGCCAGGACAGGTTCCTACGAGCAGTACTTC
>TRBJ2-1|NA|NA|TRBV29-1
CSGSRPGNNEQFF
TGCAGCGGTTCCAGACCCGGGAACAATGAGCAGTTCTTC
>TRBJ2-6|NA|NA|TRBV2
CASSVGGHQGANVLTF
TGTGCCAGCAGTGTGGGGGGGCATCAAGGGGCCAACGTCCTGACTTTC
>TRBJ2-7|TRBD2|NA|TRBV7-6
CASSLSGASGDYEQYF
TGTGCCAGCAGCCTGAGCGGGGCTAGCGGTGACTACGAGCAGTACTTC
>TRBJ2-1|TRBD2|NA|TRBV7-3
CASSLYPLAGGDEQFF
TGTGCCAGCAGCTTATACCCCCTAGCGGGAGGAGATGAGCAGTTCTTC
>TRBJ2-1|TRBD2|few|TRBV2
CAASEESGLSGSQFF
TGTGCCGCCTCAGAAGAAAGTGGCCTCAGCGGGAGCCAGTTCTTC
>TRBJ2-7|NA|NA|TRBV11-2
CASSFDSFGDYEQYF
TGTGCCAGCAGCTTCGACAGTTTCGGGGACTACGAGCAGTACTTC
>TRBJ2-5|TRBD1|few|TRBV9
CASSDRGQGTQYF
TGTGCCAGCAGCGACAGGGGACAAGGGACCCAGTACTTC
>TRBJ2-3|TRBD2|few|TRBV29-1
CSVGLAGEGTQYF
TGCAGCGTTGGACTAGCGGGAGAGGGTACGCAGTATTTT
>TRBJ1-1|NA|NA|TRBV29-1
CSVEGQITGAFF
TGCAGCGTTGAAGGTCAGATCACCGGAGCTTTCTTT
>TRBJ1-2|NA|NA|TRBV5-1
CASSFVEGVYGYTF
TGCGCCAGCAGCTTCGTGGAGGGAGTCTATGGCTACACCTTC
>TRBJ1-5|TRBD1|NA|TRBV12-3/TRBV12-4
CASRLGGTGIQPQHF
TGTGCCAGCAGACTAGGGGGGACAGGGATTCAGCCCCAGCATTTT
>TRBJ2-1|NA|few|TRBV5-5
CASSRIAVRSSYNEQFF
TGTGCCAGCAGCCGCATAGCGGTCAGGAGCTCCTACAATGAGCAGTTCTTC
>TRBJ2-3|TRBD2|NA|TRBV7-3
CASSPKKGLAPKVDTDTQYF
TGTGCCAGCAGCCCAAAAAAGGGACTAGCGCCCAAGGTTGACACAGATACGCAGTATTTT
>TRBJ2-4|TRBD2|NA|TRBV12-3/TRBV12-4
CASSPFGRRAKNIQYF
TGTGCCAGCAGCCCCTTCGGGAGGAGGGCCAAAAACATTCAGTACTTC
>TRBJ2-4|NA|NA|TRBV4-2
CASSQGGAGQQYF
TGTGCCAGCAGCCAAGGGGGAGCAGGTCAGCAGTACTTC
>TRBJ2-7|NA|NA|TRBV4-2
CASSQEVVGTYEQYF
TGTGCCAGCAGCCAAGAGGTAGTAGGAACCTACGAGCAGTACTTC
>TRBJ1-3|NA|few|TRBV12-3/TRBV12-4
CASNRGFVGVSGNTIYF
TGTGCCAGCAATAGGGGGTTCGTGGGAGTCTCTGGAAACACCATATATTTT